These 32 T cell receptor beta chains came from one sample sequenced in a study of shared clonotypes between healthy human individuals. CD45RO-negative, CCR7-positively selected cells formed the naive CD8 fraction, excluding terminally differentiated effector memory CD45RA+ cells. Using immunoSEQ multiplex PCR, the repertoire was profiled, and TCRdb retains in-frame clones only, with some absent. The profile covers some 1,900,000 clones, with approximately 94% appearing a single time and around 1.2% taken by the ten largest. Specimen: naive CD8+ T cells sorted from blood. These receptors were taken from a man between 18 and 35 years old in good health.

This clone is a singleton in its sample. The V call is TRBV11-2, the J call TRBJ2-7, with no clear D. Germline assignment: CDR1 SGHAT and CDR2 FQNNGV. V dropped 3 bases and J dropped 3 bases, with 9 bases sitting between them. This CDR3 region has 13 residues. For the CDR3, the DNA is TGTGCCAGCAGCTTGCGACGCTACTACGAGCAGTACTTC. Amino acid sequence: CASSLRRYYEQYF.

The CDR3: CASSQDWGLAYEQYF. CDR3 in DNA: TGCGCCAGCAGCCAAGATTGGGGTTTGGCCTACGAGCAGTACTTC. The chain combines TRBV4-1 with TRBJ2-7, with unresolved D. This CDR3 region has 15 residues. The germline V gene encodes CDR1 MGHRA and CDR2 YSYEKL. V shed 0 bases and J shed 2 bases, with 11 bases lying between them.

The J gene is TRBJ2-7, the V gene TRBV5-6, with a weak D call TRBD1 (6 bases). The germline CDR1 and CDR2 sequences are SGHDT and YYEEEE. Trimming left V 0 bases short and J 0 bases short, with 13 bases between. This CDR3 is 16 amino acids long. The CDR3 nucleotides are TGTGCCAGCAGCTTGGCCGGTGGACAGCTCTCCTACGAGCAGTACTTC. Amino acid sequence: CASSLAGGQLSYEQYF.

V usage is TRBV9 and J usage is TRBJ2-3; 7 nucleotides match TRBD2. Germline CDR1 and CDR2: SGDLS and YYNGEE. The CDR3 sequence is 15 residues long. The ends lost 4 bases at V and 2 bases at J; junction bases unmatched: 7. CDR3: CASSPGGGATDTQYF. In DNA form, the CDR3 reads TGTGCCAGCAGCCCGGGGGGAGGGGCCACAGATACGCAGTATTTT.

V usage is TRBV5-5 and J usage is TRBJ1-2, with 7 bases aligning to TRBD1. Germline lookup yields CDR1 SGHKS and CDR2 YYEKEE (reference sequence). This CDR3 region has 16 residues. V was clipped by 0 bases and J by 4 bases; unmatched bases: 9. CDR3: CASSLDQGEVTYGYTF. CDR3 DNA: TGTGCCAGCAGCTTGGATCAGGGGGAGGTAACCTATGGCTACACCTTC.

This clone has only one observation. The rearrangement uses TRBV7-2 and TRBJ1-5; D not certain. The germline gives CDR1 SGHTA, CDR2 FQGNSA. Trimming took 2 bases from V and 1 from J, leaving 12 bases between them. There are 16 residues in the CDR3. This CDR3 is CASSLMVGGSNQPQHF. In DNA, the CDR3 is TGTGCCAGCAGCTTAATGGTAGGTGGGAGCAATCAGCCCCAGCATTTT.

The chain recombines TRBV6-5 with TRBJ1-1; D call uncertain. Trimming left V 0 bases short and J 8 bases short, with 7 bases between. The CDR3 runs 12 residues. CDR1 is MNHEY, CDR2 SVGAGI, per germline. CDR3 DNA sequence: TGTGCCAGCAGTTACTCGTTGGGCGAAGCTTTCTTT. Translation: CASSYSLGEAFF.

V usage is TRBV2 and J usage is TRBJ1-1, with D unresolved. Germline V gene sequence: CDR1 SNHLY, CDR2 FYNNEI. Trimming left V 4 bases short and J 7 bases short, with 10 bases between. The CDR3 spans 12 residues. DNA of the CDR3: TGTGCCAGCAGTGCATACAGAGATGAAGCTTTCTTT. Translating gives CASSAYRDEAFF.

The V and J genes are TRBV9 and TRBJ2-5, with a possible D match to TRBD1 (6 bases). V lost 0 bases and J lost 4, with 10 bases in between. CDR3 length equals 14 residues. CDR1 is SGDLS, CDR2 YYNGEE, per germline. CDR3 region: CASSVDRASETQYF. The CDR3 DNA follows: TGTGCCAGCAGCGTAGACAGGGCGTCAGAGACCCAGTACTTC.

The chain links TRBV7-9 to TRBJ1-2; 7 bases fit TRBD1. CDR1 is SEHNR, CDR2 FQNEAQ, per germline (reference sequence). With V trimmed by 4 bases and J by 4 bases, 6 bases remained unmatched. This CDR3 contains 14 residues. Written as DNA, the CDR3 is TGTGCCAGCAGCTCGGGACAGAGTCCCTATGGCTACACCTTC. Translation gives CASSSGQSPYGYTF.

The rearrangement uses TRBV2 and TRBJ1-2, with 8 bases matching TRBD1. CDR1 and CDR2 (germline): SNHLY, FYNNEI. CDR3 length equals 15 residues. The V segment lost 6 bases and the J segment 1 base; nucleotides outside the gene matches: 7. DNA for the CDR3: TGTGCCAGCAGATACGGGACAGGCGATAACTATGGCTACACCTTC. Protein sequence: CASRYGTGDNYGYTF.

The rearrangement joins TRBV11-2 to TRBJ2-7, with D tentatively TRBD1 or TRBD2 (5 bases each). V gave up 6 bases and J gave up 0 bases, with 15 bases separating them. Germline loops: CDR1 SGHAT, CDR2 FQNNGV. CDR3 length: 15 residues. The CDR3 nucleotides are TGTGCCAGCAGGTACATTGGGGACGGCTCCTACGAGCAGTACTTC. Translating it yields CASRYIGDGSYEQYF.

This clone was detected once. The rearrangement joins TRBV29-1 to TRBJ2-1; D remains unclear. This CDR3 has 14 residues. Germline CDR1 SQVTM, CDR2 ANQGSEA. The V end was cut by 4 bases, the J end by 5 bases, with 15 bases between. CDR3 sequence reads: CSVVGLDNHNEQFF. DNA for the CDR3: TGCAGCGTTGTAGGTCTCGACAACCACAATGAGCAGTTCTTC.

The chain couples TRBV27 to TRBJ2-3, with 9 bases identical to TRBD2. CDR3 size: 14 residues. Germline-derived CDR1 and CDR2 are MNHEY and SMNVEV (reference sequence). V shed 8 bases, J shed 4 bases, and the junction held 7 bases outside the gene matches. In nucleotides, the CDR3 is TGTGCCAGCTCTTGGGGGACTAGCTCAGATACGCAGTATTTT. It is translated as CASSWGTSSDTQYF.

The CDR3 sequence is CASSEGTGADEQYF. The CDR3 region has the DNA TGCGCCAGCAGTGAAGGGACAGGGGCCGACGAGCAGTACTTC. The V gene is TRBV10-1, the J gene TRBJ2-7, with 10 bases lining up with TRBD1. Germline V gene sequence: CDR1 WNHNN, CDR2 SYGVQD (reference sequence). The CDR3 length is 14 residues. J was trimmed by 5 bases and V by 3 bases; bases with no gene match: 4.

The CDR3 reads CATSRDWGTANTGELFF. The DNA of the CDR3 is TGTGCCACCAGCAGAGATTGGGGGACAGCGAACACCGGGGAGCTGTTTTTT. V gene TRBV15 combines with J gene TRBJ2-2, with 7 bases aligning to TRBD1. V shed 0 bases and J 0 bases; nucleotides not matched to a gene: 4. The germline V gene encodes CDR1 LNHNV and CDR2 YYDKDF (reference sequence). The CDR3 loop spans 17 amino acids.

To note about this clone: Distinct nucleotide sequences in the sample also encode this CDR3. The chain has TRBV9 and TRBJ2-7; possible D gene TRBD1, 7 bases. Germline CDR1 is SGDLS and CDR2 is YYNGEE. V shed 4 bases and J shed 2 bases, with 13 bases lying between them. This CDR3 has 14 amino acids. CDR3 sequence reads: CASSPGGPAYEQYF. CDR3 nucleotides: TGTGCCAGCAGCCCAGGGGGGCCTGCCTACGAGCAGTACTTC.

This chain joins TRBV6-5 and TRBJ2-2, with D possibly being TRBD2 (6 bases). Germline CDR1 MNHEY, CDR2 SVGAGI. The CDR3 runs 15 residues. V shed 5 bases and J shed 4 bases, with 14 bases lying between them. This CDR3 is CASSPWGSGTGELFF. The CDR3 region has the DNA TGTGCCAGCAGTCCATGGGGTAGCGGCACCGGGGAGCTGTTTTTT.

The chain recombines TRBV2 with TRBJ2-5, with D unresolved. The length of the CDR3 is 15 residues. Germline CDR1 reads SNHLY; CDR2 reads FYNNEI. Trimming stripped 4 bases from V and 1 base from J, with 13 bases between. This CDR3 reads CASSGTANSQETQYF. The CDR3 region has the DNA TGTGCCAGCAGTGGAACAGCAAACTCCCAAGAGACCCAGTACTTC.

The genes are TRBV6-5 and TRBJ2-7; the D gene could be TRBD1 or TRBD2 (5 bases each). CDR1 and CDR2 from the germline V gene are MNHEY and SVGAGI. The CDR3 spans 15 residues. The V gene lost 6 bases and the J gene lost 5 bases, with 20 bases spanning the gap. CDR3 amino acids: CASRISSARGNEQYF. DNA of the CDR3: TGTGCCAGCAGGATAAGCTCCGCGAGGGGCAACGAGCAGTACTTC.

The CDR3 region has the DNA TGTGCCAGCAGCTTAAAAACAGGGGAGGTTGACACTGAAGCTTTCTTT. Protein sequence: CASSLKTGEVDTEAFF. The chain carries TRBV7-9 and TRBJ1-1; TRBD1 matches 7 bases. CDR1 and CDR2 (germline): SEHNR, FQNEAQ (reference sequence). J was trimmed by 3 bases and V by 2 bases; bases with no gene match: 9. This CDR3 is built from 16 residues. Using reference TRBV7-9 and TRBJ1-1 for the parts outside the CDR3, the full variable domain is DTGVSQNPRHKITKRGQNVTFRCDPISEHNRLYWYRQTLGQGPEFLTYFQNEAQLEKSRLLSDRFSAERPKGSFSTLEIQRTEQGDSAMYLCASSLKTGEVDTEAFFGQGTRLTVV.

This clone was observed a single time. This rearrangement joins TRBV4-1 to TRBJ2-7; no clear D. The germline V gene encodes CDR1 MGHRA and CDR2 YSYEKL. The CDR3 totals 14 residues. V gave up 1 base and J gave up 6 bases, with 13 bases separating them. The CDR3 spells CASSQGRMSGEQYF. The CDR3 nucleotides are TGCGCCAGCAGCCAAGGAAGGATGTCAGGCGAGCAGTACTTC.

J is TRBJ2-5 and V is TRBV7-8, with D possibly being TRBD2 (6 bases). The CDR3 is 14 amino acids. The ends were cut back, 5 bases at V and 0 bases at J, with 10 bases in the middle. The germline CDR1 and CDR2 sequences are SGHVS and FQNEAQ. The CDR3 DNA is TGTGCCAGCAGCAATCCTAGCGACCAAGAGACCCAGTACTTC. Translating it yields CASSNPSDQETQYF.

The chain uses TRBV27 and TRBJ2-7, with 12 positions matching TRBD1. CDR3 size: 15 residues. The trim removed 1 base at V and 5 bases at J, leaving 3 bases unmatched. Germline V CDR1 and CDR2: MNHEY, SMNVEV (reference sequence). CDR3 sequence (DNA): TGTGCCAGCAGTTTATTTGGGACAGGGGGCAACGAGCAGTACTTC. It is translated as CASSLFGTGGNEQYF.

The chain has TRBV27 and TRBJ2-2; no clear D. The CDR3 has 14 residues. Germline CDR1 and CDR2: MNHEY and SMNVEV (reference sequence). Between the trimmed V and J ends, which lost 3 bases and 4 bases, there was a span of 9 bases. The CDR3 reads CASSFRVSTGELFF. The DNA for the CDR3 is TGTGCCAGCAGTTTTAGGGTTTCCACCGGGGAGCTGTTTTTT.

This sequence joins TRBV2 and TRBJ2-7; D uncertain. This CDR3 is built from 11 residues. Trimming pared 2 bases from V and 7 bases from J, leaving 6 bases between. Per the germline V gene, CDR1 is SNHLY and CDR2 is FYNNEI. The CDR3 is CASSENREQYF. The CDR3 DNA reads TGTGCCAGCAGTGAAAACCGGGAGCAGTACTTC.

J is TRBJ2-7 and V is TRBV2; the D is unclear. V lost 11 bases and J lost 2, with 13 bases in between. There are 12 residues in the CDR3. Per germline, CDR1 SNHLY and CDR2 FYNNEI. The CDR3 coding sequence is TGTGCCCTCTCCGACGGCGCCTACGAGCAGTACTTC. Translating gives CALSDGAYEQYF.

The V and J genes are TRBV7-9 and TRBJ2-7; 8 bases line up with TRBD1. With V trimmed by 5 bases and J by 0 bases, 3 bases remained unmatched. The CDR3 consists of 14 residues. CDR1 is SEHNR and CDR2 is FQNEAQ in the germline V gene (reference sequence). The CDR3 DNA reads as TGTGCCAGCAGCGAGACAGGGGTCTCCTACGAGCAGTACTTC. This encodes CASSETGVSYEQYF.

The V gene is TRBV9, the J gene TRBJ1-2, with a weak D call TRBD1 (6 bases). Germline CDR1 SGDLS, CDR2 YYNGEE. V was clipped by 4 bases and J by 4 bases, with 17 bases between them. The CDR3 spans 15 residues. The CDR3, as DNA: TGTGCCAGCAGCACAAAACCAGGGGTTGGCTATGGCTACACCTTC. Amino acid sequence: CASSTKPGVGYGYTF.

J is TRBJ1-2 and V is TRBV6-1; 10 bases are a match to TRBD1. Germline lookup yields CDR1 MNHNS and CDR2 SASEGT. V lost 0 bases and J lost 8; bases outside the gene matches: 9. CDR3 size: 16 residues. The CDR3 sequence is CASSEALRTGGSGYTF. The DNA for the CDR3 is TGTGCCAGCAGTGAAGCGCTTCGGACAGGGGGGAGCGGCTACACCTTC.

Remarks on this clone: Other nucleotide sequences in the sample specify the same CDR3. The V call is TRBV5-4, the J call TRBJ2-7, with 10 nucleotides matching TRBD1. The CDR3 spans 14 residues. Germline loops: CDR1 SGHNT, CDR2 YYREEE (reference sequence). V was pared by 3 bases and J by 3 bases, with 3 bases of the junction left unmatched. CDR3 bases: TGTGCCAGCAGCTGGGACAGGGGAGACTACGAGCAGTACTTC. Protein sequence: CASSWDRGDYEQYF. The full variable domain, in which reference TRBV5-4 and TRBJ2-7 provide the parts outside the CDR3, is ETGVTQSPTHLIKTRGQQVTLRCSSQSGHNTVSWYQQALGQGPQFIFQYYREEENGRGNFPPRFSGLQFPNYSSELNVNALELDDSALYLCASSWDRGDYEQYFGPGTRLTVT.

The rearrangement uses TRBV10-3 and TRBJ2-1; TRBD1 aligns across 10 bases. The V segment lost 0 bases and the J segment 8 bases; nucleotides outside the gene matches: 10. The CDR3 covers 17 residues. CDR1 and CDR2 (germline): ENHRY, SYGVKD. The CDR3 reads CAISESRGTGEAHEQFF. The CDR3 nucleotides read TGTGCCATCAGTGAGTCTCGAGGGACAGGGGAAGCGCATGAGCAGTTCTTC.